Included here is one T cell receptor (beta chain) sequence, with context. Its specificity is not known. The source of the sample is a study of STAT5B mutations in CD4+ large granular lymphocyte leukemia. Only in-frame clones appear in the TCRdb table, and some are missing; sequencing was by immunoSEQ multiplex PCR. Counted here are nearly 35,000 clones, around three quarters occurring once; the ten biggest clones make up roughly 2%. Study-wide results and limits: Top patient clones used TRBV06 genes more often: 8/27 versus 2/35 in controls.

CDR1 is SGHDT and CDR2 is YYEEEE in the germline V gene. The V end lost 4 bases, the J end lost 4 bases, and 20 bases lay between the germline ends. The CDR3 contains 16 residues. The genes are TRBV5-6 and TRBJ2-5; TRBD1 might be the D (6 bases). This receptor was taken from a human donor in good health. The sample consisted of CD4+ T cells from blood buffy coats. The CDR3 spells CASSPLGRGGSETQYF. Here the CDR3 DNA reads TGTGCCAGCAGCCCTCTGGGCAGGGGTGGGTCAGAGACCCAGTACTTC.